Below, one T cell receptor (beta chain) is given with its context. Its antigen is unknown. This entry belongs to a study of T cell responses to AZD1222 COVID-19 vaccine. Study context: Some second doses came at about 4 weeks and others at about 12 weeks; these were pooled.

Sequencing used immunoSEQ multiplex PCR; TCRdb keeps in-frame clones, though not all of them. The sample records roughly 150,000 clones, around 93% being singletons. Points from the study as a whole: Variant regions that are unmutated are reportedly the target of nearly half of spike-specific TCRs. Of the AZD1222 recipients, only 5 to 7 were seropositive at baseline.

The sequence came from an adult in good health. The sequencing here drew on peripheral blood, taken on day 0 of AZD1222 vaccination.

The CDR3 reads CASSQVGLEETQYF. CDR3 in DNA: TGTGCCAGCAGCCAAGTGGGTCTAGAAGAGACCCAGTACTTC. The chain employs TRBV4-2 and TRBJ2-5; D gene ambiguous. This CDR3 region has 14 residues. The germline gives CDR1 LGHNA, CDR2 YNFKEQ. The V gene lost 1 base and the J gene lost 3 bases, with 9 bases spanning the gap.